The rows below give T cell receptor beta chains drawn from one sample of a study of esophageal squamous cell carcinoma under preoperative chemotherapy. A single record per CDR3 protein comes from TCRdb applying MiXCR to the PCR reads. The repertoire holds about 15,000 distinct CDR3 sequences, with just under 50% as singletons. The material was obtained from a patient given preoperative chemotherapy. These receptors were obtained from a human donor with esophageal squamous cell carcinoma. The donor label of this sample is uncertain. Both conserved end residues are part of each CDR3. The D gene is left open where the match is weak. Clone size is not always given. Where it is, it says once, few, many or a class for expanded clones.

clone_size	d_call	j_call	v_call	cdr3_nt	cdr3_aa
many	TRBD2	TRBJ2-7	TRBV5-5	TGTGCCAGCAGCTTCGAGCGGGAGGCCAACTTC	CASSFEREANF
NA	NA	TRBJ2-3	TRBV7-2	TGTGCCAGCAGCGCACCGGGCGGGGGCCGTAACCAAGATACCCAGTATTTC	CASSAPGGGRNQDTQYF
NA	NA	TRBJ2-4	TRBV7-2	TGTGCCAGCAGCCAGGACGTAATAGCCCAAAACACCCAGTACTTC	CASSQDVIAQNTQYF
many	TRBD2	TRBJ2-5	TRBV7-2	TGTGCCAGCAGCTTAGTGAGGTGGGAGGGCCCGGGGAATGAGCAGTACTTC	CASSLVRWEGPGNEQYF
many	NA	TRBJ1-2	TRBV7-2	TGTGCCAGCAGCTTAGGCCCGGACTATGGCTACACCTTC	CASSLGPDYGYTF
few	NA	TRBJ1-1	TRBV27	TGTGCCAGCAGTTTATTGGAAGACACTGAAGCTTTCTTT	CASSLLEDTEAFF
NA	NA	TRBJ2-6	TRBV6-4	TGTGCCAGCAGTGACGGGTCGGGTATCTCTGGGGCCAACGTCCTGACTTTC	CASSDGSGISGANVLTF
NA	TRBD2	TRBJ2-5	TRBV4-2	TGTGCCAGCAGCCAAGATTGGGCTAGCGGGATACAAGAGACCCAGTACTTC	CASSQDWASGIQETQYF
NA	TRBD1	TRBJ2-5	TRBV11-3	TGTGCCAGCAGCCCCGGGACAGGGCCTACCCAAGAGACCCAGTACTTC	CASSPGTGPTQETQYF
NA	NA	TRBJ2-5	TRBV7-9	TGTGCCAGCAGCTTAGTTGAGGAGACCCAGTACTTC	CASSLVEETQYF
medium-sized	NA	TRBJ2-1	TRBV27	TGTGCCAGCAGTTTGGAGGGGAGCTCCTACAATGAGCAGTTCTTC	CASSLEGSSYNEQFF
NA	NA	TRBJ2-6	TRBV30	TGTGCCTGTCCCAGGGGGGGAGTCAACGTCCTGACTTTC	CACPRGGVNVLTF
NA	TRBD2	TRBJ2-3	TRBV12-3/TRBV12-4	TGTGCCGCGGGGGGAGAGGGACGAGGCCCAGAGACCCAGTATTTC	CAAGGEGRGPETQYF
once	TRBD2	TRBJ2-1	TRBV9	TGTGCCAGCAGCCCCATAGCGGGAGGCCTGTATGAGCAGTTCTTC	CASSPIAGGLYEQFF
few	NA	TRBJ2-5	TRBV12-3/TRBV12-4	TGTGCCAGCAGTCGACTAGGCAGGGCCCAGTACTTC	CASSRLGRAQYF
NA	NA	TRBJ2-5	TRBV7-2	TGTGCCAGCAGCGTGCTGGCGGGCCGTGATCAAGAGACTCAGTACTTC	CASSVLAGRDQETQYF
NA	TRBD2	TRBJ2-3	TRBV10-3	TGCCGCGCGCGGAGGACGGGAGGCGAAAATACGCAGTATTTT	CRARRTGGENTQYF
many	NA	TRBJ2-7	TRBV7-2	TGTGCCAGCACCGATAAGCGGACTTACTCCTACGAGCAGTACTTC	CASTDKRTYSYEQYF
NA	NA	TRBJ2-5	TRBV12-3/TRBV12-4	TGTGCCAGCAGTTTGGGGCCCGACGGGTGGGGTGGCCAAAAGACCCAGTACTTC	CASSLGPDGWGGQKTQYF
few	TRBD1	TRBJ2-3	TRBV6-1	TGTGCCAGCAGTGAAGAAACAGGGGGCACAGATACGCAGTATTTT	CASSEETGGTDTQYF
NA	NA	TRBJ2-5	TRBV7-3	TGTGCCGGCGGGGCCGCGGGCGGGGACCAAGAGACCCAGTATTTC	CAGGAAGGDQETQYF
few	TRBD2	TRBJ2-1	TRBV11-3	TGTGCCAGCAGGGGACTAGCTAGAGATGAGCAGTTCTTC	CASRGLARDEQFF
NA	TRBD1	TRBJ2-5	TRBV25-1	TGTGCCAGCAGGGGGACAGGAGGAAGAGAGACCCAGTACTTC	CASRGTGGRETQYF
NA	NA	TRBJ2-5	TRBV7-6	TGTGCCAGCAGCTTAGCCGTCCAGGAGACACAGTACTTC	CASSLAVQETQYF
once	TRBD1	TRBJ2-7	TRBV11-2	TGTGCCAGCAGCTTCCGGGACAGCCTTCGTGAGCAGTACTTC	CASSFRDSLREQYF
NA	TRBD2	TRBJ2-1	TRBV7-8	TGTGCCAGCAGCTTAGCACCGGGACTAGCGGGCAATGAGCAGTTCTTC	CASSLAPGLAGNEQFF
NA	NA	TRBJ2-5	TRBV7-8	TGTGCCAGCAGCTTGTTAGCGGCACCCCAAGAGACCCAGTACTTC	CASSLLAAPQETQYF
many	TRBD1	TRBJ2-3	TRBV7-3	TGTGCCAGCAGCTCGGACAGGGCCACAGATACGCAGTATTTT	CASSSDRATDTQYF
few	TRBD1	TRBJ2-3	TRBV7-2	TGTGCCAGCAGCTCGGGGACAGGGGCCCGCACAGATACGCAGTATTTT	CASSSGTGARTDTQYF